This entry is about one TCR beta chain. These data come from a study of blood T cell repertoires in COVID-19. Study-level background: COVID-19 samples from acute and convalescent phases originated in the United States, Italy and Spain. Sample material is recorded as cDNA or gDNA derived from T cells, B-cell-depleted T cells, or PBMCs.

In the source study's methods: For nucleated cells, counts were estimated from reference gene primer amplification. Clones were read by immunoSEQ multiplex PCR, and TCRdb kept only the in-frame ones, dropping some. D and trimming come from the DNA, and the V and J calls and clone size come from that table. Of fewer than 250,000 clones detected, approximately 86% appear once; the ten largest clones hold around 1.6%. The CDR3 extends over 15 amino acids. In germline, CDR1 is SGHNT, CDR2 YYREEE (reference sequence). With V trimmed by 0 bases and J by 5 bases, 4 bases remained unmatched. The J gene is TRBJ1-1, the V gene TRBV5-4; TRBD1 matches at 10 bases. Sequencing was done on a sample of peripheral blood. This clonotype originated in a woman aged 55-70 years who had recovered from COVID-19. The CDR3 region has the DNA TGTGCCAGCAGCTTGGCCGACAGGGGGCGAACTGAAGCTTTCTTT. Its translation is CASSLADRGRTEAFF.